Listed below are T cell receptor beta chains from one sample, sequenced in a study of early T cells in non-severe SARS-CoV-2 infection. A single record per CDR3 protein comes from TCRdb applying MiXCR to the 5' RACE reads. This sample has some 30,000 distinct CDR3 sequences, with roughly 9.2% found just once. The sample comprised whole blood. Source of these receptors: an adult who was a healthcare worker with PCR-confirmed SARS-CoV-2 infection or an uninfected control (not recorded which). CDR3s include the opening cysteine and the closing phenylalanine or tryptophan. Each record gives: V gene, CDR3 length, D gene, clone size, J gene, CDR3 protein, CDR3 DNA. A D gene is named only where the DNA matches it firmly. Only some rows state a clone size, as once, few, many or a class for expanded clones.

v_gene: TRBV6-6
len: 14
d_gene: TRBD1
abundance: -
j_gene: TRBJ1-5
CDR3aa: CASRMTGRDQPQHF
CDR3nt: TGTGCCAGCAGGATGACAGGGAGGGATCAGCCCCAGCATTTT

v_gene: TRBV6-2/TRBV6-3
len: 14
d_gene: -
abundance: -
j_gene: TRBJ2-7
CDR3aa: CASRRTVSSYEQYF
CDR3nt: TGTGCCAGCAGGAGGACAGTTAGCTCCTACGAGCAGTACTTC

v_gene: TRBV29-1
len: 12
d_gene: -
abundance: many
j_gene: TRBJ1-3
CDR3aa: CSVGVPGNTIYF
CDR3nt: TGCAGCGTTGGAGTCCCTGGAAACACCATATATTTT

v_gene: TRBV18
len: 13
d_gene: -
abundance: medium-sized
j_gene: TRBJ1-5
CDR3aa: CASSPGTDQPQHF
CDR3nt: TGTGCCAGCTCACCCGGGACGGACCAGCCCCAGCATTTT

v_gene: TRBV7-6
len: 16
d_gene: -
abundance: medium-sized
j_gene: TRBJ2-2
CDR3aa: CASSQGAGMNTGELFF
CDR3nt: TGTGCCAGCAGTCAAGGGGCGGGGATGAACACCGGGGAGCTGTTTTTT

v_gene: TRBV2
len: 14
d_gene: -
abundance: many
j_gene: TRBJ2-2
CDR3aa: CASTPGGNTGELFF
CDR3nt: TGTGCCAGCACCCCCGGCGGAAACACCGGGGAGCTGTTTTTT

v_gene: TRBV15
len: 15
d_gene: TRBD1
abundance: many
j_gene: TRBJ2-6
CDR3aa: CATQQGAAGANVLTF
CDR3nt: TGTGCCACACAGCAGGGGGCTGCTGGGGCCAACGTCCTGACTTTC

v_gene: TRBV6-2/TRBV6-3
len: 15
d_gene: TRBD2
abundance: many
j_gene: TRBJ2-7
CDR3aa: CASLLYGGSSYEQYF
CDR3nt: TGTGCCAGCCTTCTTTACGGCGGGAGCTCCTACGAGCAGTACTTC

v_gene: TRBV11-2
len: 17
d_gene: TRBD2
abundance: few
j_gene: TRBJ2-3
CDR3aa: CASSLDPSGGTRDTQYF
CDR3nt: TGTGCCAGCAGCTTAGATCCCAGCGGGGGGACCAGAGATACGCAGTATTTT

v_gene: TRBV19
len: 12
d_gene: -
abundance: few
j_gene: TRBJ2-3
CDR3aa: CASSILGGDGYF
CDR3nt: TGTGCCAGTAGTATTTTGGGGGGCGATGGGTATTTT

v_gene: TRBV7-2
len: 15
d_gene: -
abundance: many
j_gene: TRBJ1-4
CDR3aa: CASSPTGSTNEKLFF
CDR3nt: TGTGCCAGCAGTCCTACAGGGTCAACTAATGAAAAACTGTTTTTT

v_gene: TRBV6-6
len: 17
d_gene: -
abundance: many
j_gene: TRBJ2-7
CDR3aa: CASSYSAGESYSYEQYF
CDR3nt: TGTGCCAGCAGTTACTCGGCAGGGGAGTCATACTCCTACGAGCAGTACTTC

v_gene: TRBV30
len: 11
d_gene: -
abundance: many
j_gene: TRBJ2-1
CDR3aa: CAWSGRDEQFF
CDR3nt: TGTGCCTGGAGTGGGAGGGATGAGCAGTTCTTC

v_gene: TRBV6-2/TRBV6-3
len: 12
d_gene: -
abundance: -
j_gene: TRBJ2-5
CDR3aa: CASSPTEETQYF
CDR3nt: TGTGCCAGCAGCCCGACAGAAGAGACCCAGTACTTC

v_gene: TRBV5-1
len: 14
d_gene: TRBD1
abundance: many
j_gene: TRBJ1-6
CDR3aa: CASSLETGASPLHF
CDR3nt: TGCGCCAGCAGCTTGGAGACAGGGGCCTCACCCCTCCACTTT

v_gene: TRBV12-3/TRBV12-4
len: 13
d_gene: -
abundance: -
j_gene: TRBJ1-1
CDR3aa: CASTARAVTEAFF
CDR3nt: TGTGCCAGCACCGCGCGGGCGGTCACTGAAGCTTTCTTT

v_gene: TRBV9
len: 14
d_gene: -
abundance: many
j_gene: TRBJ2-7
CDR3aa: CASSVASSSYEQYF
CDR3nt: TGTGCCAGCAGCGTAGCTAGTTCCTCCTACGAGCAGTACTTC

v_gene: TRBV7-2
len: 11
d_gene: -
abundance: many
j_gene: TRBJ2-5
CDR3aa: CASSPGETQYF
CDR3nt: TGTGCCAGCAGCCCCGGGGAGACCCAGTACTTC

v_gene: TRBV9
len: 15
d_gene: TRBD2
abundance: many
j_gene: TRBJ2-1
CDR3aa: CASSPNSGGAYEQFF
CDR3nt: TGTGCCAGCAGCCCAAACAGCGGGGGGGCTTATGAGCAGTTCTTC

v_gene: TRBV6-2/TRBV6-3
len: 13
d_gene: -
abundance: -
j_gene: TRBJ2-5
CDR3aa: CASSYGEGIRPYF
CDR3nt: TGTGCCAGCAGTTACGGAGAGGGGATCCGGCCGTACTTC

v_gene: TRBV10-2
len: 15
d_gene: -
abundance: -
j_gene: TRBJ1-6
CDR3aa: CASSEATARNSPLHF
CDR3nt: TGCGCCAGCAGTGAGGCGACAGCCCGAAATTCACCCCTCCACTTT

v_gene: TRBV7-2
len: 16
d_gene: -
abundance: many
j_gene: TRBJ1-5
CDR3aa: CASSPPPSYSNQPQHF
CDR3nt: TGTGCCAGCAGCCCGCCCCCCTCCTATAGCAATCAGCCCCAGCATTTT

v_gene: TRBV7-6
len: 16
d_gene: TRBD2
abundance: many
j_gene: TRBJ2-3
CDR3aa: CASSLDLAGDTDTQYF
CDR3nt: TGTGCCAGCAGCTTAGATCTAGCGGGGGACACAGATACGCAGTATTTT

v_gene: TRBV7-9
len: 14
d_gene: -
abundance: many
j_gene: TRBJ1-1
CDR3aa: CASRVTGANTEAFF
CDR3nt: TGTGCCAGCAGGGTGACAGGAGCTAACACTGAAGCTTTCTTT

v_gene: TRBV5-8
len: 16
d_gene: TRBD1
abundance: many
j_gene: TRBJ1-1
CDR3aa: CASSLGQGLVGTEAFF
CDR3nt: TGTGCCAGCAGCTTGGGACAGGGGCTAGTCGGCACTGAAGCTTTCTTT

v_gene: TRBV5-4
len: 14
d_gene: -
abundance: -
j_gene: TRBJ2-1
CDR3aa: CASSLSPSRDEQFF
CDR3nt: TGTGCCAGCAGCTTGAGCCCCTCCCGGGATGAGCAGTTCTTC

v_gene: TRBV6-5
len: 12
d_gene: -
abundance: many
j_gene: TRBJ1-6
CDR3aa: CASRRGNSPLHF
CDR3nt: TGTGCCAGCCGTAGGGGGAATTCACCCCTCCACTTT